This T cell receptor beta chain was obtained from a study of T cell repertoires in cytomegalovirus infection. TCRdb passed the reads through MiXCR, listing each CDR3 protein once. The table shows some 920,000 distinct CDR3 sequences, with approximately 31% occurring only once. Concerning this clonotype itself: Its antigen is undetermined.

CDR1 is PRHDT and CDR2 is FYEKMQ in the germline V gene (reference sequence). The CDR3 extends over 17 amino acids. Between the trimmed V and J ends, which lost 5 bases and 4 bases, there was a span of 23 bases. The chain is built from TRBV13 and TRBJ1-1; possibly TRBD1 for D (5 bases). The TCR originated in a human donor in good health (CMV status not recorded). Some clones in this sample may be carry-over from other donors' samples. Material: cultured CD8+ T cells from PBMCs, obtained from culture after CMV antigen stimulation. CDR3 in amino acids: CASSPSHGTARFTEAFF. CDR3 in DNA: TGTGCCAGCAGCCCCTCACACGGGACGGCCAGGTTCACTGAAGCTTTCTTT.